This TCR beta chain was obtained from a study of blood T cell repertoires in COVID-19. About the research overall: Sources were T cells, B-cell-depleted T cells, or PBMCs; the material itself was cDNA or gDNA.

The CDR3 sequence is 15 residues long. Repertoires were generated with immunoSEQ multiplex PCR, while TCRdb's copy carries only in-frame clones and drops some. The sample contains hundreds of thousands of clones, around 81% of which appear only once. The sequenced material came from peripheral blood. This sequence originates from a woman between 50 and 59 years old with active or convalescent COVID-19. The chain couples TRBV21-1 to TRBJ1-1; the D call in the table, TRBD1, was not verified against the DNA. TRBV21-1 is a listed pseudogene. CDR3 sequence (DNA): TGTGCCAGCAGCAAAATCGTCGCAGGGAACACTGAAGCTTTCTTT. Translating it yields CASSKIVAGNTEAFF.